These 9 T cell receptor beta chains came from one sample sequenced in a study of sequential checkpoint blockade in melanoma. As for treatment: randomized to nivolumab then ipilimumab (arm A) or the reverse (arm B). Here immunoSEQ multiplex PCR was the method, and the copy in TCRdb shows in-frame clones only, minus some. The sample consists of some 18,000 clones, 70% to 80% of them appearing once. Sequencing used CD8+ T cells sorted from blood (inferred from file names), obtained from a patient given nivolumab and ipilimumab in sequence. The receptors shown here come from a human donor with melanoma.

The chain is built from TRBV5-4 and TRBJ2-5; 8 bases align to TRBD1. Matching the DNA end better, TRBJ2-7 makes the J call doubtful. The germline V gene has CDR1 SGHNT and CDR2 YYREEE (reference sequence). The CDR3 has 14 residues. Here the CDR3 reads CASSPGQGGYEQYF. The CDR3 region has the DNA TGTGCCAGCAGTCCTGGACAGGGTGGCTACGAGCAGTACTTC.

The V call is TRBV6-6, the J call TRBJ2-7; D perhaps matches TRBD1 (5 bases). Trimming removed 8 bases at V and 5 bases at J, with 10 bases between. The CDR3 consists of 11 residues. In germline, CDR1 is MNHNY, CDR2 SVGAGI (reference sequence). CDR3 region: CASALGDEQYF. For the CDR3, the DNA is TGTGCCAGCGCTCTAGGGGACGAGCAGTACTTC.

The chain carries TRBV28 and TRBJ2-1, with 7 bases that match TRBD2. Losses at the gene ends were 6 bases for V and 6 bases for J; bases not matched to a gene: 8. The CDR3 spans 14 residues. CDR1 is MDHEN, CDR2 SYDVKM, per germline. CDR3 loop: CASSFTSEGNEQFF. In DNA form, the CDR3 reads TGTGCCAGCAGCTTTACTAGCGAAGGCAATGAGCAGTTCTTC.

The table lists this clone with a count of one. The chain combines TRBV5-1 with TRBJ2-3, with unresolved D. This CDR3 spans 17 amino acids. V lost 3 bases and J lost 0, with 17 bases in between. Per germline, CDR1 SGHRS and CDR2 YFSETQ. The CDR3 sequence: CASSYDLVPASTDTQYF. CDR3 DNA: TGCGCCAGCAGCTACGACCTAGTTCCGGCTAGCACAGATACGCAGTATTTT.

The CDR3 is CASSEGPGGPYEQYF. CDR3 nucleotides: TGTGCCAGCAGTGAGGGGCCAGGGGGGCCCTACGAGCAGTACTTC. The chain has TRBV2 and TRBJ2-7; possible D gene TRBD1, 7 bases. The V and J ends lost 3 bases and 2 bases respectively, with 14 bases between them. CDR3 length: 15 amino acids. The germline V gene encodes CDR1 SNHLY and CDR2 FYNNEI.

CDR3 protein: CASSLFGQGRGYGYTF. CDR3 bases: TGTGCCAGCAGTTTATTCGGACAGGGAAGAGGTTATGGCTACACCTTC. The rearrangement joins TRBV27 to TRBJ1-2, with 8 nucleotides matching TRBD1. This CDR3 region has 16 residues. Germline loops: CDR1 MNHEY, CDR2 SMNVEV (reference sequence). V shed 1 base, J shed 5 bases, and the junction held 9 bases outside the gene matches.

The chain is built from TRBV10-2 and TRBJ1-5; 7 bases line up with TRBD1. Germline trimming cut 4 bases from V and 2 bases from J; bases unmatched to any gene: 2. CDR3 length: 14 amino acids. The germline CDR1 and CDR2 sequences are WSHSY and SAAADI. CDR3 amino acids: CASSVTGGNQPQHF. The CDR3 DNA reads TGCGCCAGCAGTGTTACAGGGGGCAATCAGCCCCAGCATTTT.

This clone has only one observation. The chain combines TRBV5-5 with TRBJ2-7; 8 bases match TRBD1. Germline loops: CDR1 SGHKS, CDR2 YYEKEE (reference sequence). This CDR3 region has 14 residues. After removal of 4 bases from V and 5 bases from J, the junction contained 8 bases not matched to a gene. CDR3 coding DNA: TGTGCCAGCAGCCCAGGACAGGGTGTCCACGAGCAGTACTTC. Amino acid sequence: CASSPGQGVHEQYF.

The genes are TRBV27 and TRBJ1-2; D gene unclear. Germline CDR1 reads MNHEY; CDR2 reads SMNVEV (reference sequence). This CDR3 has 13 amino acids. The V and J ends lost 5 bases and 1 base respectively, with 8 bases between them. This CDR3 reads CASSLGDNYGYTF. The CDR3 nucleotides read TGTGCCAGCAGTCTGGGAGATAACTATGGCTACACCTTC.